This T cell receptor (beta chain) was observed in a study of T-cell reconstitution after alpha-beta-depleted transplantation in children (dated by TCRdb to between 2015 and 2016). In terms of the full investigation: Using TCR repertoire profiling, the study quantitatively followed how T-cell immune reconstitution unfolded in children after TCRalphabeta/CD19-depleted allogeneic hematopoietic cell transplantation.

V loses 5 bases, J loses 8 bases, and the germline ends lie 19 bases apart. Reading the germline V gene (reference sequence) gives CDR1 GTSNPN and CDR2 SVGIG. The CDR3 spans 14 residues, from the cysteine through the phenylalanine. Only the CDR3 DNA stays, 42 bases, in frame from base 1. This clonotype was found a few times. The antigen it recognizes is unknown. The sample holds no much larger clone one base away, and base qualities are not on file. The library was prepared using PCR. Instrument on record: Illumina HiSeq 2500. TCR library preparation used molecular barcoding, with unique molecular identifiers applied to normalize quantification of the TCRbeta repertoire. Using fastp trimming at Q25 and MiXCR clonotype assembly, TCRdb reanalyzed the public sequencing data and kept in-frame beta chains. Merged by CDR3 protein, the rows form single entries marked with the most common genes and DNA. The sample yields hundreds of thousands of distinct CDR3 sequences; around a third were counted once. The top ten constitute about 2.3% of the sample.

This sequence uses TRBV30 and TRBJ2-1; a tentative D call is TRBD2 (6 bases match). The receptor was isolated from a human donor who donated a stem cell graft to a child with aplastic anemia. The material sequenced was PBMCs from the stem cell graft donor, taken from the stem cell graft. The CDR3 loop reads CAWLRDSGRDEQFF. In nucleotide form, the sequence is TGTGCCTGGCTCCGGGACTCCGGTAGGGATGAGCAGTTCTTC.